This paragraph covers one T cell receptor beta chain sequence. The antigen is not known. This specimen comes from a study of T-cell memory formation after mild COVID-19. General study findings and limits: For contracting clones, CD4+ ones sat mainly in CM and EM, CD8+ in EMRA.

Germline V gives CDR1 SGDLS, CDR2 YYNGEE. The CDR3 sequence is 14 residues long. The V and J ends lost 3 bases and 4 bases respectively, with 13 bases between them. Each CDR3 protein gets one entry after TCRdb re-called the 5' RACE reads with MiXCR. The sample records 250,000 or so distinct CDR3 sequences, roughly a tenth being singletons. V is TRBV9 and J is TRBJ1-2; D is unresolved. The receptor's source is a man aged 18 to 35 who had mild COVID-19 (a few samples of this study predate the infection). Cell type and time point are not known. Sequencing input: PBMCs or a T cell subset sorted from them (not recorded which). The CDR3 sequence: CASSALSGPYGYTF. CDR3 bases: TGTGCCAGCAGCGCCCTCTCCGGGCCCTATGGCTACACCTTC.